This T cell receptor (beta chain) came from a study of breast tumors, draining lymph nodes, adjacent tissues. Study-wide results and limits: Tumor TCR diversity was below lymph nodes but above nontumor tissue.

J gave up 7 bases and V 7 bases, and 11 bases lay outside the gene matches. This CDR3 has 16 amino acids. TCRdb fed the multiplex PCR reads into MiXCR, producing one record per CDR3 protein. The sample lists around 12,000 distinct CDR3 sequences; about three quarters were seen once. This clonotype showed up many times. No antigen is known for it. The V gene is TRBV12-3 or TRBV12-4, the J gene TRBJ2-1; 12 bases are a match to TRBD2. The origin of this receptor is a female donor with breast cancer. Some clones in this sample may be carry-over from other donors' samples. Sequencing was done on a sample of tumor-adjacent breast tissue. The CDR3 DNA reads TGTGCCAGCACTGGACTAGCGGGATTGGGACTAAATGAGCAGTTCTTC. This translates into CASTGLAGLGLNEQFF.